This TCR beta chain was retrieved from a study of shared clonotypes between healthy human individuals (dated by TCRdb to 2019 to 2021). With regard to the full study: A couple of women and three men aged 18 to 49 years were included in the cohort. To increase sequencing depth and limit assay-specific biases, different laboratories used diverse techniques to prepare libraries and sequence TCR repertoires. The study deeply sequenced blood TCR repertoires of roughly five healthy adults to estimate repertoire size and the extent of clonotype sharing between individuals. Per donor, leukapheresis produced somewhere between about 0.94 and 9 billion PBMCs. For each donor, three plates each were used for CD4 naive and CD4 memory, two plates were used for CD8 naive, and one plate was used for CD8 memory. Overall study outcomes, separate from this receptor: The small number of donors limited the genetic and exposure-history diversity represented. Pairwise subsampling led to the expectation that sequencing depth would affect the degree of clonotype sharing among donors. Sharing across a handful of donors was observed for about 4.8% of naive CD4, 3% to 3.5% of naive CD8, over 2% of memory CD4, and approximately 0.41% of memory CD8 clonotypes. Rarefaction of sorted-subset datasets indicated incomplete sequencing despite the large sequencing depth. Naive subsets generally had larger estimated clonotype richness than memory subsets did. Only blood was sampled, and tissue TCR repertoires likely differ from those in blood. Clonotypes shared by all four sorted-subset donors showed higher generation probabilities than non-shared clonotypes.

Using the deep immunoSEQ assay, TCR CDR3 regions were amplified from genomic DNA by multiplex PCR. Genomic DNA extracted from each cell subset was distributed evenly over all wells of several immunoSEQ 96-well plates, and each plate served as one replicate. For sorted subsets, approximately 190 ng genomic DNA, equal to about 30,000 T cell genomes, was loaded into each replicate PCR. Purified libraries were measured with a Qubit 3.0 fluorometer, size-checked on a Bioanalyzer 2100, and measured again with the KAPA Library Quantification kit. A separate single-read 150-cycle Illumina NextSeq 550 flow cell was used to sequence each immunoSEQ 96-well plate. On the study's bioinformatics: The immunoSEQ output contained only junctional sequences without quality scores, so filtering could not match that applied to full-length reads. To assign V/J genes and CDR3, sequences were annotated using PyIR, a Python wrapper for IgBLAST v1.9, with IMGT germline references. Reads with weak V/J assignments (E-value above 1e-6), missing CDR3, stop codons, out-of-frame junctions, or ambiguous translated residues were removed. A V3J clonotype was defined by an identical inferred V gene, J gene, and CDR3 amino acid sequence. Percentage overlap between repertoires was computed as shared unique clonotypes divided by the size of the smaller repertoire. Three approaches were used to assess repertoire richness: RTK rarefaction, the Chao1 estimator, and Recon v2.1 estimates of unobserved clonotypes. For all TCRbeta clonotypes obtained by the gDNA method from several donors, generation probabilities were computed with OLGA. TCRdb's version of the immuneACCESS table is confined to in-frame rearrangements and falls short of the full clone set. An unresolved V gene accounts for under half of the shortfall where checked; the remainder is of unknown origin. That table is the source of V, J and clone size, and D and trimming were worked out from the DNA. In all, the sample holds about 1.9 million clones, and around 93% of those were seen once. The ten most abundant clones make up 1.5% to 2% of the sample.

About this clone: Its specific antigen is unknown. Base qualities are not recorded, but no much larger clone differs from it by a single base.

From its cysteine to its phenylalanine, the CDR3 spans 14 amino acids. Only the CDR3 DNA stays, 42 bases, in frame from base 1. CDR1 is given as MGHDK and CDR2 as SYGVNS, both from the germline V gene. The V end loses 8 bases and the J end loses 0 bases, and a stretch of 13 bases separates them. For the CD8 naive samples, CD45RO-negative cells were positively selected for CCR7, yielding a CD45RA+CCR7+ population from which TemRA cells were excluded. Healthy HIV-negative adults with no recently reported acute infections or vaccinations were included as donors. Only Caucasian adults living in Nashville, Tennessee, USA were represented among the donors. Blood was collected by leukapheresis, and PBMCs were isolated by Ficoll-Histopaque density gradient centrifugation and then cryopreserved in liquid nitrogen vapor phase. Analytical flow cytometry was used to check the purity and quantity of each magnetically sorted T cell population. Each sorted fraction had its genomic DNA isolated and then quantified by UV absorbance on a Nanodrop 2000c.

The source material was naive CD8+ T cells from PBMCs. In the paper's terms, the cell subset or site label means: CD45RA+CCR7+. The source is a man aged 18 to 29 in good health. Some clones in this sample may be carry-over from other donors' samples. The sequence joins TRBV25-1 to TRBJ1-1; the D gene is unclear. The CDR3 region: CASLPSRVNTEAFF. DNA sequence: TGTGCCAGCTTACCTTCCCGAGTGAACACTGAAGCTTTCTTT.